The 21 T cell receptor beta chains presented below share a single source sample, sequenced in a study of blood T cell repertoires in COVID-19. Libraries were prepared by immunoSEQ multiplex PCR; TCRdb keeps only in-frame clonotypes and omits some of them. The sample consists of fewer than 200,000 clones, roughly 81% of them appearing once. Source material: peripheral blood. These receptors originate from a man in his forties or fifties who had recovered from COVID-19.

The V gene is TRBV7-3, the J gene TRBJ2-3; a weak D match, TRBD1 (6 bases). CDR3 size: 15 residues. Per the germline V gene, CDR1 is SGHTA and CDR2 is FQGTGA. Trimming left V 3 bases short and J 2 bases short, with 12 bases between. CDR3 coding DNA: TGTGCCAGCAGCTTCACGACAGGTCCCACAGATACGCAGTATTTT. Translation gives CASSFTTGPTDTQYF. Combining the CDR3 with reference TRBV7-3 and TRBJ2-3 gives the whole variable domain GAGVSQTPSNKVTEKGKYVELRCDPISGHTALYWYRQSLGQGPEFLIYFQGTGAADDSGLPNDRFFAVRPEGSVSTLKIQRTERGDSAVYLCASSFTTGPTDTQYFGPGTRLTVL.

The V gene is TRBV27, the J gene TRBJ1-5; TRBD1 matches 9 bases. The V gene end was trimmed by 8 bases and the J gene end by 6 bases; junction bases not matched to a gene: 5. This CDR3 has 13 residues. From germline, CDR1 is MNHEY and CDR2 SMNVEV (reference sequence). CDR3 in amino acids: CASGTGFSQPQHF. Written as DNA, the CDR3 is TGTGCCAGCGGGACAGGGTTTTCTCAGCCCCAGCATTTT.

V is TRBV30 and J is TRBJ1-3, with TRBD1 as a possible D gene (6 bases). This CDR3 region has 19 residues. Trimming removed 1 base at V and 0 bases at J, with 22 bases between. The germline gives CDR1 GTSNPN, CDR2 SVGIG (reference sequence). The CDR3 spells CAWSAQGRSYTASGNTIYF. CDR3 nucleotides: TGTGCCTGGAGTGCCCAGGGGAGAAGCTATACTGCCTCTGGAAACACCATATATTTT.

This sequence joins TRBV7-8 and TRBJ1-4; D call uncertain. Germline V gene sequence: CDR1 SGHVS, CDR2 FQNEAQ. The length of the CDR3 is 15 residues. V was pared by 5 bases and J by 6 bases, with 16 bases between. In DNA form, the CDR3 reads TGTGCCAGCAGCCCCCTCGGAGACGGAGATGAAAAACTGTTTTTT. Protein: CASSPLGDGDEKLFF.

The J gene is TRBJ2-7, the V gene TRBV7-2; a weak D match, TRBD1 (5 bases). This CDR3 spans 13 amino acids. Trimming pared 5 bases from V and 2 bases from J, leaving 10 bases between. The germline gives CDR1 SGHTA, CDR2 FQGNSA. This CDR3 is CASSLRDTYEQYF. The CDR3 region has the DNA TGTGCCAGCAGCCTCAGGGATACCTACGAGCAGTACTTC.

There are a few counts of this clone. The chain links TRBV11-3 to TRBJ2-2; D might be TRBD2 (5 bases). Germline CDR1 is SGHNT and CDR2 is YENEEA. V was shortened by 1 base and J by 4 bases, with 16 bases between the two germline ends. There are 17 residues in the CDR3. CDR3 loop: CASSLADRGPLTGELFF. CDR3 DNA sequence: TGTGCCAGCAGCTTAGCAGATAGAGGGCCCCTCACCGGGGAGCTGTTTTTT.

The chain carries TRBV6-2 or TRBV6-3 and TRBJ2-4, with TRBD2 matching 16 bases. CDR3 length: 17 residues. V trimming: 0 bases; J trimming: 7 bases; junction bases outside the gene matches: 3. The germline gives CDR1 MNHEY, CDR2 SVGEGT. CDR3 in amino acids: CASSYSTGLAGGNIQYF. CDR3 bases: TGTGCCAGCAGTTACTCAACGGGACTAGCGGGAGGGAACATTCAGTACTTC.

Here the CDR3 DNA reads TGTGCCAGCCGACTCTCGACTAGGGGGCGTCTGGGAACCGGGGAGCTGTTTTTT. Translation: CASRLSTRGRLGTGELFF. The V gene is TRBV7-9, the J gene TRBJ2-2, with a possible D match to TRBD1 (7 bases). This CDR3 is 18 amino acids long. CDR1 and CDR2 (germline): SEHNR, FQNEAQ (reference sequence). Trimming shortened V by 8 bases and J by 5 bases, and 27 bases separated the two germline ends.

The chain couples TRBV5-4 to TRBJ1-2; 7 bases fit TRBD1. The CDR3 loop spans 14 amino acids. Germline CDR1 is SGHNT and CDR2 is YYREEE (reference sequence). Trimming took 4 bases from V and 3 from J; bases not matched to a gene: 6. The CDR3 region is CASSQDRADYGYTF. In nucleotides, the CDR3 is TGTGCCAGCAGCCAAGACAGGGCGGACTATGGCTACACCTTC. Combining the CDR3 with reference TRBV5-4 and TRBJ1-2 gives the whole variable domain ETGVTQSPTHLIKTRGQQVTLRCSSQSGHNTVSWYQQALGQGPQFIFQYYREEENGRGNFPPRFSGLQFPNYSSELNVNALELDDSALYLCASSQDRADYGYTFGSGTRLTVV.

The rearrangement uses TRBV28 and TRBJ2-7, with D possibly TRBD1 on 6 matching bases. CDR3 size: 12 residues. Germline CDR1 MDHEN, CDR2 SYDVKM. Trimming stripped 6 bases from V and 6 bases from J, with 12 bases between. CDR3 protein: CASSPGHTEQYF. The CDR3 nucleotides read TGTGCCAGCAGCCCGGGACATACCGAGCAGTACTTC.

The J gene is TRBJ1-5, the V gene TRBV15; 8 bases are a match to TRBD1. The germline gives CDR1 LNHNV, CDR2 YYDKDF (reference sequence). V shed 1 base and J 4 bases; nucleotides not matched to a gene: 6. The CDR3 consists of 16 residues. CDR3 in DNA: TGTGCCACCAGCAGAGGGGGGACAGGCCCTAATCAGCCCCAGCATTTT. Its translation is CATSRGGTGPNQPQHF.

The chain links TRBV19 to TRBJ1-4, with D hard to call. The V end was cut by 8 bases, the J end by 7 bases, with 14 bases between. The CDR3 covers 13 residues. The germline CDR1 and CDR2 sequences are LNHDA and SQIVND (reference sequence). The CDR3 DNA follows: TGTGCCAGTGCTGCAGGTACGGTTGAAAAACTGTTTTTT. Protein sequence: CASAAGTVEKLFF. Complete variable domain (other parts from reference TRBV19 and TRBJ1-4): DGGITQSPKYLFRKEGQNVTLSCEQNLNHDAMYWYRQDPGQGLRLIYYSQIVNDFQKGDIAEGYSVSREKKESFPLTVTSAQKNPTAFYLCASAAGTVEKLFFGSGTQLSVL.

The chain recombines TRBV30 with TRBJ1-6; the D is unclear. V lost 4 bases to trimming and J lost 0 bases, with 7 bases between them. Germline V CDR1 and CDR2: GTSNPN, SVGIG (reference sequence). This CDR3 contains 14 residues. The CDR3 is CAWISSSYNSPLHF. The CDR3 nucleotides read TGTGCCTGGATATCTAGCTCCTATAATTCACCCCTCCACTTT.

The chain links TRBV4-3 to TRBJ2-7, with D maybe TRBD1 (6 bases). V was trimmed by 4 bases and J by 5 bases, leaving 12 bases between them. This CDR3 has 13 residues. Germline V gives CDR1 LGHNA, CDR2 YSLEER. For the CDR3, the DNA is TGCGCCAGCAGCCTAACCACAGGGAACGAGCAGTACTTC. Its translation: CASSLTTGNEQYF.

The chain employs TRBV12-3 or TRBV12-4 and TRBJ2-1; D unresolved. The CDR3 is 11 amino acids. Trimming took off 6 bases at V and 9 bases at J, with 9 bases between the two ends. For the CDR3, the DNA is TGTGCCAGCAGCCCTCGGAGTGAGCAGTTCTTC. Protein sequence: CASSPRSEQFF.

The chain carries TRBV24-1 and TRBJ1-5; D is unresolved. There are 14 residues in the CDR3. V lost 8 bases and J lost 2, with 12 bases in between. Germline V lookup: CDR1 KGHDR, CDR2 SFDVKD. Here the CDR3 reads CATKAGSGNQPQHF. The CDR3 region has the DNA TGTGCCACCAAAGCGGGTTCTGGCAATCAGCCCCAGCATTTT.

V is TRBV7-2 and J is TRBJ1-2; weak D call: TRBD1 (5 bases). The germline V gene has CDR1 SGHTA and CDR2 FQGNSA. V was clipped by 5 bases and J by 1 base, with 11 bases between them. The CDR3 contains 14 residues. This chain's CDR3 is CASSLGQGNYGYTF. CDR3 nucleotide sequence: TGTGCCAGCAGCCTGGGCCAGGGTAACTATGGCTACACCTTC. The whole variable domain, filled in from reference TRBV7-2 and TRBJ1-2, reads GAGVSQSPSNKVTEKGKDVELRCDPISGHTALYWYRQSLGQGLEFLIYFQGNSAPDKSGLPSDRFSAERTGGSVSTLTIQRTQQEDSAVYLCASSLGQGNYGYTFGSGTRLTVV.

V is TRBV7-9 and J is TRBJ1-4; D may be TRBD1 (6 bases). The V end lost 5 bases, the J end lost 8 bases, and 18 bases lay between the germline ends. The CDR3 runs to 15 residues. The germline CDR1 and CDR2 sequences are SEHNR and FQNEAQ (reference sequence). CDR3 in amino acids: CASSPQGAGVEKLFF. The CDR3 bases are TGTGCCAGCAGCCCACAGGGAGCGGGGGTAGAAAAACTGTTTTTT.

This clone was observed a single time. This chain links TRBV7-3 with TRBJ1-6, with D unresolved. The CDR3 spans 14 residues. Trimming took 4 bases from V and 9 from J, leaving 13 bases between them. Looked up from germline, CDR1 is SGHTA and CDR2 is FQGTGA. The CDR3 is CASSSGPTSSPLHF. The CDR3 DNA reads TGTGCCAGCAGCTCCGGGCCTACTAGTTCACCCCTCCACTTT.

The chain uses TRBV28 and TRBJ2-7, with TRBD1 identical over 9 bases. Trimming cost V 5 bases and J 3 bases; bases outside gene matches: 8. The CDR3 extends over 15 amino acids. Germline lookup yields CDR1 MDHEN and CDR2 SYDVKM. The CDR3 reads CASSAPGTGFYEQYF. For the CDR3, the DNA is TGTGCCAGCAGTGCCCCCGGGACAGGGTTCTACGAGCAGTACTTC.

The V gene is TRBV10-1, the J gene TRBJ1-1; a possible D gene is TRBD1 (6 bases). The V gene's germline CDR1 is WNHNN and CDR2 SYGVQD (reference sequence). The CDR3 covers 19 residues. Trimming took off 5 bases at V and 0 bases at J, with 25 bases between the two ends. In DNA, the CDR3 is TGCGCCAGCAGTTACGAGCGCTTCTCCAGGGGTTACATGAACACTGAAGCTTTCTTT. Translated: CASSYERFSRGYMNTEAFF.